The 26 T cell receptor beta chains below all came from one sample that was sequenced in a study of T-cell memory formation after mild COVID-19. From the 5' RACE reads, TCRdb called clonotypes with MiXCR, one entry per CDR3 protein. Of roughly 620,000 distinct CDR3 sequences listed, 18% are singletons. Sequencing was done on a sample of PBMCs or a T cell subset sorted from them (not recorded which). The receptor set was obtained from an adult woman who had mild COVID-19 (a few samples of this study predate the infection). Cell type and time point are not known.

This clonotype was observed at least ten times. The chain employs TRBV11-2 and TRBJ2-7; D is possibly TRBD1 (6 bases). V lost 6 bases to trimming and J lost 3 bases, with 24 bases between them. This CDR3 is 17 amino acids long. Germline V CDR1 and CDR2: SGHAT, FQNNGV. CDR3 in DNA: TGTGCCAGCAGGAATTACAGGGTTTACGGAAAAAACTACGAGCAGTACTTC. Translation: CASRNYRVYGKNYEQYF.

V and J are TRBV12-3 or TRBV12-4 and TRBJ1-6; D perhaps matches TRBD1 (6 bases). The germline V and J ends were trimmed by 8 bases and 10 bases, with 21 bases remaining between them. The CDR3 extends over 15 amino acids. The CDR3 sequence: CASATTQGMKSPLHF. The DNA of the CDR3 is TGTGCCAGCGCGACAACACAGGGAATGAAATCACCCCTCCACTTT.

This clonotype showed up just a few times. The chain carries TRBV18 and TRBJ1-4; D remains unclear. CDR3 size: 14 residues. V was trimmed by 5 bases and J by 7 bases, leaving 14 bases between them. The V gene's germline CDR1 is KGHSH and CDR2 LQKENI. The CDR3 reads CASSTRQIGEKLFF. DNA of the CDR3: TGTGCCAGCTCAACCCGACAAATTGGTGAAAAACTGTTTTTT.

This clonotype was counted between two and nine times. The V call is TRBV15, the J call TRBJ1-5; D not resolved. Trimming left V 4 bases short and J 1 base short, with 8 bases between. Germline assignment: CDR1 LNHNV and CDR2 YYDKDF (reference sequence). This CDR3 has 14 amino acids. The CDR3 reads CATSTGSSNQPQHF. CDR3 DNA sequence: TGTGCCACCAGCACGGGTTCAAGCAATCAGCCCCAGCATTTT.

This clonotype was detected ten times or more. The chain employs TRBV4-2 and TRBJ2-7, with 9 bases matching TRBD2. The junction had 5 bases not matched to a gene; V was cut back by 0 bases and J by 2 bases. This CDR3 contains 16 residues. Germline CDR1 LGHNA, CDR2 YNFKEQ. The CDR3 sequence: CASSQEGLAGTYEQYF. CDR3 nucleotides: TGTGCCAGCAGCCAAGAGGGGCTAGCGGGGACCTACGAGCAGTACTTC.

The chain employs TRBV7-7 and TRBJ2-2; 10 bases agree with TRBD2. CDR1 is SSHAT, CDR2 FNYEAQ, per germline (reference sequence). This CDR3 comprises 16 residues. V shed 5 bases, J shed 2 bases, and the junction held 5 bases outside the gene matches. The CDR3 spells CASSMTSGFNTGELFF. DNA of the CDR3: TGTGCCAGCAGCATGACTAGCGGGTTCAACACCGGGGAGCTGTTTTTT. The variable domain in full, with the rest retrieved from reference TRBV7-7 and TRBJ2-2, is GAGVSQSPRYKVTKRGQDVTLRCDPISSHATLYWYQQALGQGPEFLTYFNYEAQPDKSGLPSDRFSAERPEGSISTLTIQRTEQRDSAMYRCASSMTSGFNTGELFFGEGSRLTVL.

This clonotype appeared a few times. This sequence joins TRBV5-1 and TRBJ2-1, with D possibly matching TRBD2 (6 bases). Deletions cut 4 bases from V and 3 bases from J, with 17 bases between. CDR1 and CDR2 from the germline V gene are SGHRS and YFSETQ. The CDR3 is 16 residues long. The CDR3 coding sequence is TGCGCCAGCAGCAGGGACGGGGGTCCCCTCTACAATGAGCAGTTCTTC. The encoded protein is CASSRDGGPLYNEQFF.

In this sample, this clonotype turned up many times. The V call is TRBV29-1, the J call TRBJ2-2, with D unclear. V was clipped by 3 bases and J by 3 bases, with 11 bases between them. Germline V gene sequence: CDR1 SQVTM, CDR2 ANQGSEA. The CDR3 is 14 residues long. The CDR3 is CSVDLGGHTGELFF. The CDR3 DNA reads as TGCAGCGTTGATCTCGGCGGCCACACCGGGGAGCTGTTTTTT.

J is TRBJ1-1 and V is TRBV7-2; possibly TRBD1 for D (6 bases). The germline V gene has CDR1 SGHTA and CDR2 FQGNSA. V lost 5 bases to trimming and J lost 3 bases, with 19 bases between them. This CDR3 comprises 16 residues. The CDR3: CASSQKGGTVYTEAFF. CDR3 sequence (DNA): TGTGCCAGCAGCCAAAAGGGGGGTACGGTCTACACTGAAGCTTTCTTT.

This clonotype appeared many times. The J gene is TRBJ1-2, the V gene TRBV12-3 or TRBV12-4; D uncertain. Trimming took 6 bases from V and 8 from J, leaving 19 bases between them. The CDR3 has 14 residues. As DNA, the CDR3 is TGTGCCAGCAGCAACAGACCCGGCCTGGGGGGCTACACCTTC. Protein sequence: CASSNRPGLGGYTF.

This clonotype came up a few times. This CDR3 is CATSRGQGKGNRDEQFF. The CDR3 DNA reads TGTGCCACCAGCAGAGGACAGGGGAAAGGTAACCGGGATGAGCAGTTCTTC. The V call is TRBV15, the J call TRBJ2-1, with 8 bases aligning to TRBD1. Germline CDR1 LNHNV, CDR2 YYDKDF (reference sequence). The CDR3 totals 17 residues. Unmatched junction bases numbered 13, after V lost 1 base and J lost 8 bases.

In this sample, this clonotype turned up a few times. V gene TRBV4-2 combines with J gene TRBJ2-5, with 11 bases that match TRBD2. This CDR3 has 16 amino acids. Germline CDR1 and CDR2: LGHNA and YNFKEQ. V shed 5 bases and J 5 bases; nucleotides not matched to a gene: 10. The CDR3 loop is CASSGVRLAGWETQYF. The CDR3 DNA sequence: TGTGCCAGCAGCGGAGTCAGACTAGCGGGATGGGAGACCCAGTACTTC.

This chain joins TRBV12-3 or TRBV12-4 and TRBJ1-2; D is ambiguous. V lost 6 bases and J lost 8, with 10 bases in between. The CDR3 has 11 residues. The CDR3 spells CASSFGGGYTF. In DNA, the CDR3 is TGTGCCAGCAGCTTCGGCGGGGGCTACACCTTC.

This clonotype occurred a few times. The chain links TRBV9 to TRBJ2-1, with a possible D match to TRBD1 (6 bases). This CDR3 is built from 16 residues. The V end lost 0 bases, the J end lost 9 bases, and 19 bases lay between the germline ends. The germline CDR1 and CDR2 sequences are SGDLS and YYNGEE. DNA for the CDR3: TGTGCCAGCAGCGTAGCTTGGGGAAGTGAGGGGGTTGAGCAGTTCTTC. Translation gives CASSVAWGSEGVEQFF.

This clonotype was observed a few times. The chain employs TRBV20-1 and TRBJ2-3; D possibly uses TRBD1 or TRBD2 (6 bases each). Germline V gene data show CDR1 as DFQATT and CDR2 as SNEGSKA (reference sequence). Trimming took 7 bases from V and 1 from J, leaving 12 bases between them. CDR3 length equals 13 residues. CDR3 DNA sequence: TGCAGTGGAGTGAGGGGGGGCACAGATACGCAGTATTTT. It encodes CSGVRGGTDTQYF.

This clonotype was observed a few times. V gene TRBV20-1 combines with J gene TRBJ2-7; a possible D gene is TRBD2 (5 bases). The CDR3 length is 14 residues. The germline CDR1 and CDR2 sequences are DFQATT and SNEGSKA (reference sequence). Trimming pared 1 base from V and 0 bases from J, leaving 10 bases between. In DNA, the CDR3 is TGCAGTGCTAGAGGGACTCCAAGCTCCTACGAGCAGTACTTC. Amino acid sequence: CSARGTPSSYEQYF.

V is TRBV12-3 or TRBV12-4 and J is TRBJ2-1; 15 bases line up with TRBD2. V dropped 6 bases and J dropped 2; count of bases not matched to a gene: 2. This CDR3 has 16 residues. As DNA, the CDR3 is TGTGCCAGCAGGGGGACTAGCGGGGGGACCTACAATGAGCAGTTCTTC. Protein product: CASRGTSGGTYNEQFF.

This rearrangement joins TRBV7-2 to TRBJ2-3, with D possibly TRBD2 on 6 matching bases. The CDR3 is 15 amino acids. Germline V gene lookup returns CDR1 SGHTA and CDR2 FQGNSA. Trimming cost V 4 bases and J 1 base, with 12 bases left between them. In DNA, the CDR3 is TGTGCCAGCAGCTCCTCGGGACTCCGCACAGATACGCAGTATTTT. It codes for CASSSSGLRTDTQYF.

This clonotype was seen more than once but under ten times. The CDR3 reads CARDRGVTDTQYF. CDR3 DNA sequence: TGTGCCAGGGACAGGGGCGTCACAGATACGCAGTATTTT. The chain recombines TRBV2 with TRBJ2-3; 9 nucleotides agree with TRBD1. The V segment lost 9 bases and the J segment 2 bases; nucleotides outside the gene matches: 3. The CDR3 consists of 13 residues. Germline lookup yields CDR1 SNHLY and CDR2 FYNNEI.

The sample holds many counts of this clonotype. The chain uses TRBV4-3 and TRBJ2-1; D may be TRBD1 (6 bases). This CDR3 has 15 residues. V gave up 4 bases and J gave up 4 bases, with 14 bases separating them. Germline values: CDR1 LGHNA, CDR2 YSLEER. CDR3 amino acids: CASSLIRDTYNEQFF. CDR3 nucleotide sequence: TGCGCCAGCAGCCTAATCCGGGACACTTACAATGAGCAGTTCTTC.

The J gene is TRBJ1-1, the V gene TRBV20-1; D gene uncertain. This CDR3 region has 13 residues. Germline V gives CDR1 DFQATT, CDR2 SNEGSKA (reference sequence). The V end lost 2 bases, the J end lost 7 bases, and 14 bases lay between the germline ends. The DNA of the CDR3 is TGCAGTGCTAGACGGTTCAGCCTCTATGAAGCTTTCTTT. This translates into CSARRFSLYEAFF.

The rearrangement links TRBV30 to TRBJ2-7; D possibly corresponds to TRBD1 (6 bases). V was pared by 2 bases and J by 3 bases, with 14 bases between. Germline-derived CDR1 and CDR2 are GTSNPN and SVGIG (reference sequence). The CDR3 extends over 14 amino acids. CDR3 in DNA: TGTGCCTGGAGTCCACAGGGTTCGCGCTACGAGCAGTACTTC. This translates into CAWSPQGSRYEQYF.

A few counts support this clonotype. In nucleotides, the CDR3 is TGTGCCAGCAGTATCAGGACGGGTCAAGAGACCCAGTACTTC. Translation gives CASSIRTGQETQYF. The chain couples TRBV12-3 or TRBV12-4 to TRBJ2-5; D call uncertain. The ends were cut back, 5 bases at V and 2 bases at J, with 12 bases in the middle. The length of the CDR3 is 14 residues.

A few counts support this clonotype. The V call is TRBV5-1, the J call TRBJ2-5; D perhaps matches TRBD2 (6 bases). Looked up from germline, CDR1 is SGHRS and CDR2 is YFSETQ. This CDR3 contains 14 residues. V was shortened by 4 bases and J by 5 bases, with 15 bases between the two germline ends. CDR3 DNA sequence: TGCGCCAGCAGCCCACACGGAGGGTTGGAGACCCAGTACTTC. Amino acids: CASSPHGGLETQYF.

This clonotype has just a few counts. The J gene is TRBJ1-2, the V gene TRBV12-3 or TRBV12-4; TRBD1 agrees at 7 bases. There are 13 residues in the CDR3. Losses at the gene ends were 5 bases for V and 6 bases for J; bases not matched to a gene: 6. CDR3 sequence (DNA): TGTGCCAGCAGTACCGACAGGGCCCATGGCTACACCTTC. As protein: CASSTDRAHGYTF.

This clonotype was picked up a small number of times. The chain recombines TRBV12-3 or TRBV12-4 with TRBJ1-2; TRBD1 aligns across 12 bases. The J segment lost 12 bases and the V segment lost 0 bases, leaving 11 bases of the junction unmatched. This CDR3 is built from 16 residues. CDR3 region: CASSLAIPGQGARDTF. The CDR3 bases are TGTGCCAGCAGTTTAGCTATCCCGGGACAGGGGGCGCGAGACACCTTC.